The rows below give T cell receptor beta chains drawn from one sample of a study of blood T cell repertoires in COVID-19. This table comes from immunoSEQ multiplex PCR, and its TCRdb copy is limited to in-frame clones, with some not included. Of about 64,000 clones in the sample, more than 75% are singletons; the top ten hold 12% to 15%. The specimen was peripheral blood. These receptors were obtained from a man aged 60 to 75 with COVID-19, enrolled during active disease. CDR3s include the opening cysteine and the closing phenylalanine or tryptophan. The order of the fields is J gene, clone size, D gene, V gene, CDR3 DNA, CDR3 protein. D genes are given only for firm matches. Where a row states a size, it is once, few, many or the class of an expanded clone; other rows omit it.

j_gene: TRBJ2-3
abundance: .
d_gene: .
v_gene: TRBV2
CDR3nt: TGTGCCAGCAACGGGCGGGGGCGGAGCACAGATACGCAGTATTTT
CDR3aa: CASNGRGRSTDTQYF

j_gene: TRBJ2-5
abundance: .
d_gene: .
v_gene: TRBV19
CDR3nt: TGTGCCAGTAGTTGGCAGGGGGGAGAGACCCAGTACTTC
CDR3aa: CASSWQGGETQYF

j_gene: TRBJ1-5
abundance: .
d_gene: TRBD1
v_gene: TRBV19
CDR3nt: TGTGCCAGTAGGTCGACAGGGAACCAGCCCCAGCATTTT
CDR3aa: CASRSTGNQPQHF

j_gene: TRBJ1-2
abundance: .
d_gene: TRBD1
v_gene: TRBV9
CDR3nt: TGTGCCAGCAGCGTCGGACAGGGGGATAATGGCTACACCTTC
CDR3aa: CASSVGQGDNGYTF

j_gene: TRBJ1-2
abundance: .
d_gene: .
v_gene: TRBV24-1
CDR3nt: TGTGCCACCAGTGACGCAGGGAGGGACGGCTACACCTTC
CDR3aa: CATSDAGRDGYTF

j_gene: TRBJ2-5
abundance: .
d_gene: .
v_gene: TRBV4-1
CDR3nt: TGCGCCAGCAGCCAAGAAAAGGGGGTCCAAGAGACCCAGTACTTC
CDR3aa: CASSQEKGVQETQYF

j_gene: TRBJ2-7
abundance: .
d_gene: .
v_gene: TRBV2
CDR3nt: TGTGCCAGCCGCAGGGGCTACGAGCAGTACTTC
CDR3aa: CASRRGYEQYF

j_gene: TRBJ1-6
abundance: .
d_gene: TRBD1
v_gene: TRBV30
CDR3nt: TGTGCCTGTGACAGGGGGACGGATTCACCCCTCCACTTT
CDR3aa: CACDRGTDSPLHF

j_gene: TRBJ1-5
abundance: .
d_gene: TRBD1
v_gene: TRBV6-5
CDR3nt: TGTGCCAGCAGTCACAGGGGGGGACAGCCCCAGCATTTT
CDR3aa: CASSHRGGQPQHF

j_gene: TRBJ2-2
abundance: .
d_gene: .
v_gene: TRBV11-2
CDR3nt: TGTGCCGGGGGGAATTACGGCGGGGAGCTGTTTTTT
CDR3aa: CAGGNYGGELFF

j_gene: TRBJ2-7
abundance: .
d_gene: TRBD1
v_gene: TRBV6-1
CDR3nt: TGTGCCAGCAGTGAAGCCGGGACAGGGGGCCCCGAGCAGTACTTC
CDR3aa: CASSEAGTGGPEQYF

j_gene: TRBJ1-4
abundance: .
d_gene: .
v_gene: TRBV6-1
CDR3nt: TGTGCCAGCAGTGAAAAAGGCGTAGCGCTTGAAAAACTGTTTTTT
CDR3aa: CASSEKGVALEKLFF

j_gene: TRBJ2-1
abundance: few
d_gene: .
v_gene: TRBV7-6
CDR3nt: TGTGCCAGCAGCTCCAGGGGGGTAAATGAGCAGTTCTTC
CDR3aa: CASSSRGVNEQFF

j_gene: TRBJ1-4
abundance: .
d_gene: .
v_gene: TRBV28
CDR3nt: TGTGCCAGCGGGAGGGGGACTAATGAAAAACTGTTTTTT
CDR3aa: CASGRGTNEKLFF

j_gene: TRBJ2-1
abundance: .
d_gene: TRBD2
v_gene: TRBV11-2
CDR3nt: TGTGCCAGCAGCCCCCAGGGACTAGCTGGAAGGGGTGAGCAGTTCTTC
CDR3aa: CASSPQGLAGRGEQFF

j_gene: TRBJ2-2
abundance: .
d_gene: .
v_gene: TRBV11-3
CDR3nt: TGTGCCAGCAGAAACACCAGGGTTGCCGGGGAGCTGTTTTTT
CDR3aa: CASRNTRVAGELFF

j_gene: TRBJ2-5
abundance: .
d_gene: .
v_gene: TRBV9
CDR3nt: TGTGCCAGCAGCGTAGCTTCGGCGGGTTTGGTGGGTGAGACCCAGTACTTC
CDR3aa: CASSVASAGLVGETQYF

j_gene: TRBJ1-5
abundance: .
d_gene: TRBD1
v_gene: TRBV30
CDR3nt: TGTGCCTGGAGCCTGGGACAGATGAATCAGCCCCAGCATTTT
CDR3aa: CAWSLGQMNQPQHF

j_gene: TRBJ2-3
abundance: few
d_gene: TRBD1
v_gene: TRBV9
CDR3nt: TGTGCCAGCAGCGTAGCTTCGGGACAGGGGGCAGATACGCAGTATTTT
CDR3aa: CASSVASGQGADTQYF

j_gene: TRBJ2-2
abundance: .
d_gene: TRBD2
v_gene: TRBV7-2
CDR3nt: TGTGCCAGCCCTCGCCGGGGGGGGAACACCGGGGAGCTGTTTTTT
CDR3aa: CASPRRGGNTGELFF

j_gene: TRBJ2-5
abundance: once
d_gene: .
v_gene: TRBV2
CDR3nt: TGTGCCAGCAGATATCAAGAGACCCAGTACTTC
CDR3aa: CASRYQETQYF

j_gene: TRBJ2-4
abundance: .
d_gene: .
v_gene: TRBV11-2
CDR3nt: TGTGCCAGCAGCTTAAACGGTCAAAACATTCAGTACTTC
CDR3aa: CASSLNGQNIQYF

j_gene: TRBJ2-2
abundance: .
d_gene: TRBD2
v_gene: TRBV14
CDR3nt: TGTGCCAGCAGCCAAGATCGACTAGCGGGGGAAGACGGGGAGCTGTTTTTT
CDR3aa: CASSQDRLAGEDGELFF

j_gene: TRBJ2-5
abundance: .
d_gene: TRBD2
v_gene: TRBV15
CDR3nt: TGTGCCACCAGCAGAAATTGGGGAGGGTCAGAGACCCAGTACTTC
CDR3aa: CATSRNWGGSETQYF